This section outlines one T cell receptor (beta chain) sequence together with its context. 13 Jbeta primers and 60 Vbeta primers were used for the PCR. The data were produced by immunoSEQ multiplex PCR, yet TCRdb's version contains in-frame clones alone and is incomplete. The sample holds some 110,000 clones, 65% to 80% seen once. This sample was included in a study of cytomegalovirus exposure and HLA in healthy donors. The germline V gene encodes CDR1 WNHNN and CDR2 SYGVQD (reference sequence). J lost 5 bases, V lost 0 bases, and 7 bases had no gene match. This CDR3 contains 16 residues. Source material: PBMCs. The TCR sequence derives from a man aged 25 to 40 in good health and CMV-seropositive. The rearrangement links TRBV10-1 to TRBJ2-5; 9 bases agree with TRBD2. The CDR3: CASSESNSGGAETQYF. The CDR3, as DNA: TGCGCCAGCAGTGAGTCAAATAGCGGGGGCGCGGAGACCCAGTACTTC.